This T cell receptor (beta chain) was observed in a study of tumor-infiltrating lymphocytes in primary liver carcinoma. The CDR3 extends over 13 amino acids. The germline V gene encodes CDR1 SQVTM and CDR2 ANQGSEA. In regard to this clonotype: Germline is not matched at one junction end, which may reflect a read error.

cDNA specific to TCR beta was made from 450 to 500 ng of total RNA, with a constant-region primer employed for priming. Three nested multiplex PCR rounds of slightly modified ARM-PCR generated TCR beta libraries. The first two PCR rounds used TRBV1-TRBV30 forward primers with a C-beta reverse primer, nine to eleven cycles each. TCRdb redid the calling of the multiplex PCR reads with MiXCR, one entry per CDR3 protein. The sample shows 80,000 or so distinct CDR3 sequences, 71% of them seen only once. Co-extracted RNA and DNA came from 20-30 mg of unsorted bulk tissue. The TCR comes from a woman aged 60-75 years with primary liver carcinoma and hepatitis B virus infection. V gene TRBV29-1 combines with J gene TRBJ1-2; weak D call: TRBD1 (6 bases). What was sequenced was liver tumor tissue from sampling region 4. Sample subset: tumor region T4, right-lateral pole. This CDR3 reads CSVDRDNGYGNTF. For the CDR3, the DNA is TGCAGCGTGGACCGGGACAATGGCTATGGCAACACCTTC.